The T cell receptor (beta chain) described here comes from a study of T cell clones after liver transplantation. Background on the study: Samples came from ITN030ST, which attempted immunosuppression withdrawal within 2 years of liver transplantation. Post-transplant blood was tracked for graft-donor-reactive T cell clones identified in a pre-transplant mixed lymphocyte reaction. Findings of the study overall: The donor-reactive repertoire was only partly measurable in two subjects, lacking donor cells.

A word on this clone: The target antigen is unknown.

Profiled with immunoSEQ multiplex PCR; TCRdb holds only in-frame clones, not every one. The data show 40,000 to 65,000 clones, about 88% seen once. V was cut by 7 bases and J by 0 bases, with 9 bases left in between. The CDR3 length is 13 residues. CDR1 SGHTA and CDR2 FQGNSA come from the germline V gene. The V gene is TRBV7-2, the J gene TRBJ1-2; no definite D call. The sequence was collected from a human donor who received a liver transplant. This specimen was CD4+ T cells from blood, taken before liver transplant. CDR3: CASIPEANYGYTF. The CDR3 DNA reads TGTGCCAGCATACCGGAAGCTAACTATGGCTACACCTTC. Combining the CDR3 with reference TRBV7-2 and TRBJ1-2 gives the whole variable domain GAGVSQSPSNKVTEKGKDVELRCDPISGHTALYWYRQSLGQGLEFLIYFQGNSAPDKSGLPSDRFSAERTGGSVSTLTIQRTQQEDSAVYLCASIPEANYGYTFGSGTRLTVV.